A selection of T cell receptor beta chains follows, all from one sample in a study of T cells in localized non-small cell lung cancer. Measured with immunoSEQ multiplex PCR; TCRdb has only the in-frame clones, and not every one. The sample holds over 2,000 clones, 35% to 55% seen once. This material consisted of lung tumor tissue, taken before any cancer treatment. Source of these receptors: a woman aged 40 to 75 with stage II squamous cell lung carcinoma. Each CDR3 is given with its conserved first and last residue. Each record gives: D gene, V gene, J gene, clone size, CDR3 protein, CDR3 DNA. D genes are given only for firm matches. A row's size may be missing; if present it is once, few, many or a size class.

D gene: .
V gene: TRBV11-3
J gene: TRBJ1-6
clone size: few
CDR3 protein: CASSLEGRIHSPLHF
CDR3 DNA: TGTGCCAGCAGCTTAGAGGGCCGCATCCATTCACCCCTCCACTTT

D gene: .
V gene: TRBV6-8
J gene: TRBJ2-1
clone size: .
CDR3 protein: CASSSGGPVANEQFF
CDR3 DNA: TGTGCCAGCAGTTCCGGAGGGCCTGTGGCAAATGAGCAGTTCTTC

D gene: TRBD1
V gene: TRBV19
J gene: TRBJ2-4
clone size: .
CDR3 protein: CASSRDRVYIQYF
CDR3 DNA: TGTGCCAGTAGTAGGGACAGGGTGTACATTCAGTACTTC

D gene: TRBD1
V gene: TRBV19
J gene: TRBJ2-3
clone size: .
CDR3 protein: CASSTRDRVLSDTQYF
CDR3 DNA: TGTGCCAGTAGTACCCGGGACAGGGTGCTGTCAGATACGCAGTATTTT

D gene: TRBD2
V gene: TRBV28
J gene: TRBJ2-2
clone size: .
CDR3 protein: CASTRGGINTGELFF
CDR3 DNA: TGTGCCAGCACCCGCGGGGGAATTAACACCGGGGAGCTGTTTTTT

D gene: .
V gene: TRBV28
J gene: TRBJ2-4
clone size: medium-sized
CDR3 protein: CASSHRVVKNIQYF
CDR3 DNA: TGTGCCAGCAGTCACAGGGTGGTAAAAAACATTCAGTACTTC

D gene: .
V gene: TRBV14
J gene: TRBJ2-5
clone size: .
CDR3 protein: CASSQGLFLQETQYF
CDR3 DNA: TGTGCCAGCAGCCAAGGACTATTCCTCCAAGAGACCCAGTACTTC

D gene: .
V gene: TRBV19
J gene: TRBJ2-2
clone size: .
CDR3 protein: CASSMAGANTGELFF
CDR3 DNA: TGTGCCAGTAGTATGGCAGGAGCGAACACCGGGGAGCTGTTTTTT

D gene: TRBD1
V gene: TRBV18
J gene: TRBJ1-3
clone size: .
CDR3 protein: CASSPIRTGVISGNTIYF
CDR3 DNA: TGTGCCAGCTCCCCAATCAGGACAGGGGTGATCTCTGGAAACACCATATATTTT

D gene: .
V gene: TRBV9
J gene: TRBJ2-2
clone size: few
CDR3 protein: CASSVGLAGELFF
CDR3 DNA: TGTGCCAGCAGCGTAGGACTAGCCGGGGAGCTGTTTTTT

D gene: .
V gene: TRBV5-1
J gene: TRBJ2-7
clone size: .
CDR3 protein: CASSLETHSYEQYF
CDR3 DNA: TGCGCCAGCAGCCTGGAGACACATTCCTACGAGCAGTACTTC

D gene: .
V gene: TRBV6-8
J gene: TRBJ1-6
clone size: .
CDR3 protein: CASSDSPGPGGSPLHF
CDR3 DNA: TGTGCCAGCAGTGACTCTCCGGGACCGGGGGGTTCACCCCTCCACTTT

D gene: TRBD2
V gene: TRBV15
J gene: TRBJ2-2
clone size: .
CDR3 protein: CATSRDGLANTGELFF
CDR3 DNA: TGTGCCACCAGCAGAGATGGACTAGCGAACACCGGGGAGCTGTTTTTT

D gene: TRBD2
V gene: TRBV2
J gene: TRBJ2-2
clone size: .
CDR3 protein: CASSVGGGMNTGELFF
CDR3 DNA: TGTGCCAGCAGTGTGGGCGGGGGAATGAACACCGGGGAGCTGTTTTTT

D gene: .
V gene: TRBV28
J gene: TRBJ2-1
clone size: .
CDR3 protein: CAHKEARSGDEQFF
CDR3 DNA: TGTGCCCATAAAGAGGCCCGCTCCGGAGATGAGCAGTTCTTC

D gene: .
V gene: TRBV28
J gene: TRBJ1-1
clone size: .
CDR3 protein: CASNQMVRARAFF
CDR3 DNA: TGTGCCAGCAACCAAATGGTCAGGGCCCGGGCTTTCTTT

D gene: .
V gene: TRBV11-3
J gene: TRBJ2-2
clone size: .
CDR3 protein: CASSPAGVGTGELFF
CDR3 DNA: TGTGCCAGCAGCCCCGCAGGGGTAGGGACCGGGGAGCTGTTTTTT

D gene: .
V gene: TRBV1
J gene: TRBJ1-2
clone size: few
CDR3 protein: CASSQDRLRAGVGYTF
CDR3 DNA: TGCGCCAGCAGCCAAGATCGGCTTAGGGCTGGGGTTGGCTACACCTTC